The next 14 T cell receptor beta chains were all read from a single sample in a study of T cell responses to AZD1222 COVID-19 vaccine. The protocol was immunoSEQ multiplex PCR, while the TCRdb copy is restricted to in-frame clones and leaves out a portion. The sample records some 150,000 clones, roughly 92% being singletons. The sequenced sample was peripheral blood, obtained on day 0 of AZD1222 vaccination. The origin of the receptors is an adult in good health.

This rearrangement joins TRBV19 to TRBJ1-2, with D maybe TRBD1 (5 bases). With 10 bases removed from V and 5 bases from J, the gap between germline ends came to 20 bases. CDR1 and CDR2 from the germline V gene are LNHDA and SQIVND (reference sequence). The CDR3 is 14 residues long. The CDR3 sequence: CATTNPMTAYGYTF. The DNA for the CDR3 is TGTGCCACAACAAACCCAATGACAGCTTATGGCTACACCTTC.

The V gene is TRBV7-2, the J gene TRBJ2-1; 7 bases line up with TRBD2. The ends lost 5 bases at V and 7 bases at J; junction bases unmatched: 11. Germline V CDR1 and CDR2: SGHTA, FQGNSA. The CDR3 sequence is 15 residues long. The CDR3 nucleotides are TGTGCCAGCAGCCTCGGATTTACGGGGGGAAATGAGCAGTTCTTC. Its translation is CASSLGFTGGNEQFF.

This chain uses TRBV4-2 with TRBJ2-1; TRBD2 agrees at 11 bases. Germline V lookup: CDR1 LGHNA, CDR2 YNFKEQ. The CDR3 contains 19 residues. V was clipped by 2 bases and J by 0 bases; unmatched bases: 9. For the CDR3, the DNA is TGTGCCAGCAGCCAAATAGCGGGAGGGTTCCTTAGCTCCTACAATGAGCAGTTCTTC. Amino acid sequence: CASSQIAGGFLSSYNEQFF.

V and J are TRBV12-3 or TRBV12-4 and TRBJ2-1; D is uncertain. The CDR3 runs to 12 residues. Trimming cost V 3 bases and J 7 bases, with 7 bases left between them. The CDR3 nucleotides are TGTGCCAGCAGTTTTGTCGCGAATGAGCAGTTCTTC. This codes for CASSFVANEQFF.

This chain links TRBV7-9 with TRBJ1-6; D remains ambiguous. The CDR3 loop spans 13 amino acids. The V gene's germline CDR1 is SEHNR and CDR2 FQNEAQ (reference sequence). Deletions cut 2 bases from V and 7 bases from J, with 6 bases between. The CDR3, as DNA: TGTGCCAGCAGCTTACCCGGGAATTCACCCCTCCACTTT. Encoded protein: CASSLPGNSPLHF.

The J gene is TRBJ1-3, the V gene TRBV2; TRBD1 aligns across 10 bases. Germline loops: CDR1 SNHLY, CDR2 FYNNEI. The CDR3 consists of 17 residues. V shed 5 bases and J 8 bases; nucleotides not matched to a gene: 15. CDR3 coding DNA: TGTGCCAGCAGTCCCTACCACCCCGGGACAGGGGTATACACCATATATTTT. Protein product: CASSPYHPGTGVYTIYF.

The chain couples TRBV7-2 to TRBJ2-1; D is unclear. CDR3 length: 13 amino acids. CDR1 SGHTA and CDR2 FQGNSA come from the germline V gene. With 6 bases removed from V and 4 bases from J, the gap between germline ends came to 10 bases. The CDR3 loop is CASRPTQYNEQFF. The CDR3 bases are TGTGCCAGCAGACCAACACAATACAATGAGCAGTTCTTC. Complete variable domain (other parts from reference TRBV7-2 and TRBJ2-1): GAGVSQSPSNKVTEKGKDVELRCDPISGHTALYWYRQSLGQGLEFLIYFQGNSAPDKSGLPSDRFSAERTGGSVSTLTIQRTQQEDSAVYLCASRPTQYNEQFFGPGTRLTVL.

V gene TRBV5-8 combines with J gene TRBJ2-2; 14 bases match TRBD2. V gave up 5 bases and J gave up 5 bases; unmatched junction bases: 11. This CDR3 has 18 residues. Per the germline V gene, CDR1 is SGHTS and CDR2 is YDEGEE. Here the CDR3 DNA reads TGTGCCAGCAGGAGAACCGGGACTAGCGGGAGCGTAACCGGGGAGCTGTTTTTT. It is translated as CASRRTGTSGSVTGELFF.

This rearrangement joins TRBV5-1 to TRBJ1-1; D remains ambiguous. CDR3 length: 13 amino acids. From germline, CDR1 is SGHRS and CDR2 YFSETQ. V was clipped by 3 bases and J by 2 bases, with 8 bases between them. CDR3 nucleotide sequence: TGCGCCAGCAGCTCGCAGTTTAACACTGAAGCTTTCTTT. It encodes CASSSQFNTEAFF.

This clone was counted a few times. The chain is built from TRBV5-1 and TRBJ1-6, with D perhaps matching TRBD1 (5 bases). The CDR3 has 17 amino acids. Germline lookup yields CDR1 SGHRS and CDR2 YFSETQ. Trimming cost V 0 bases and J 8 bases, with 18 bases left between them. The CDR3 bases are TGCGCCAGCAGCTTGGTGGGGCCTCCGGGGGAGGATTCACCCCTCCACTTT. Its protein product is CASSLVGPPGEDSPLHF.

The genes are TRBV28 and TRBJ1-2; no clear D. Germline loops: CDR1 MDHEN, CDR2 SYDVKM. The CDR3 runs 12 residues. The ends were cut back, 7 bases at V and 2 bases at J, with 8 bases in the middle. Here the CDR3 reads CASKRGNYGYTF. CDR3 nucleotide sequence: TGTGCCAGCAAAAGAGGGAACTATGGCTACACCTTC.

The chain is built from TRBV9 and TRBJ2-2, with D possibly TRBD1 on 5 matching bases. The CDR3 has 15 residues. Germline CDR1 SGDLS, CDR2 YYNGEE. Trimming left V 1 base short and J 2 bases short, with 9 bases between. In DNA, the CDR3 is TGTGCCAGCAGCGTAACGCAGGGTAACACCGGGGAGCTGTTTTTT. Translated: CASSVTQGNTGELFF.

This clone was seen only once. The chain uses TRBV15 and TRBJ2-2, with D perhaps TRBD2 (8 bases). Germline CDR1 is LNHNV and CDR2 is YYDKDF (reference sequence). The length of the CDR3 is 16 residues. The V end lost 5 bases, the J end lost 5 bases, and 18 bases lay between the germline ends. The DNA for the CDR3 is TGTGCCACCAGCCCAGGGGGAGCGGGGGATACCGGGGAGCTGTTTTTT. Its translation: CATSPGGAGDTGELFF.

The J gene is TRBJ2-5, the V gene TRBV19, with a tentative D call TRBD1 (6 bases). The CDR3 is made up of 15 amino acids. With 6 bases removed from V and 1 base from J, the gap between germline ends came to 15 bases. The germline gives CDR1 LNHDA, CDR2 SQIVND (reference sequence). The CDR3 DNA follows: TGTGCCAGTAGCCTCGGGGCAGGGGTCCAAGAGACCCAGTACTTC. Its protein is CASSLGAGVQETQYF.